The text below deals with one T cell receptor (beta chain). The sample originates from a study of OX40 agonist ivuxolimab in advanced cancers. In the study overall: Patients were dosed intravenously with ivuxolimab at 0.01 to 10 mg/kg every 2 weeks.

This CDR3 is 20 amino acids long. Trimming cost V 3 bases and J 2 bases; bases outside gene matches: 10. The V gene's germline CDR1 is KGHSH and CDR2 LQKENI. The method was immunoSEQ multiplex PCR; TCRdb's version includes in-frame clones alone and lacks a portion of them. In the table there are about 20,000 clones, approximately 78% of which are singletons. The chain couples TRBV18 to TRBJ2-6, with 13 nucleotides matching TRBD2. The sequencing here drew on CD4+ or CD8+ T cells sorted from blood, taken in a trial of the OX40 agonist ivuxolimab. This TCR was recovered from an adult with an advanced solid tumor such as melanoma, head and neck, liver or kidney cancer. The CDR3 loop reads CASSPSGLAGVSPGANVLTF. The CDR3, as DNA: TGTGCCAGCTCACCTTCAGGACTAGCGGGAGTAAGCCCTGGGGCCAACGTCCTGACTTTC.